These 19 T cell receptor beta chains share one sample of origin, sequenced in a study of cytomegalovirus exposure and HLA in healthy donors. The study ran its PCR with 60 Vbeta and 13 Jbeta primers. The assay was immunoSEQ multiplex PCR, and TCRdb's table has in-frame clones only and misses some. The sample gives 95,000 to 150,000 clones, around 84% of which show up once; about 1.8% is in the top ten. Sequencing was performed on PBMCs. All receptors come from a man aged 18 to 30 in good health and CMV-seronegative.

This clone was observed a few times. The V gene is TRBV19, the J gene TRBJ2-2; 9 bases line up with TRBD1. V gave up 10 bases and J gave up 6 bases; unmatched junction bases: 9. CDR1 LNHDA and CDR2 SQIVND come from the germline V gene (reference sequence). This CDR3 spans 14 amino acids. The CDR3 nucleotides read TGTGCCACCAAACAGGGGGCCTCGGCCGGGGAGCTGTTTTTT. It translates to CATKQGASAGELFF.

This clone was recorded a few times. The chain is built from TRBV2 and TRBJ1-5; D not certain. CDR1 and CDR2 (germline): SNHLY, FYNNEI. The V gene lost 4 bases and the J gene lost 0 bases, with 10 bases spanning the gap. The CDR3 has 15 amino acids. The CDR3 DNA reads as TGTGCCAGCAGTGCCGAGTCATATAGCAATCAGCCCCAGCATTTT. This encodes CASSAESYSNQPQHF.

This clone was seen a handful of times. The chain links TRBV5-6 to TRBJ2-4; D perhaps matches TRBD1 (5 bases). Between the trimmed V and J ends, which lost 0 bases and 0 bases, there was a span of 7 bases. This CDR3 region has 15 residues. Germline CDR1 SGHDT, CDR2 YYEEEE. The CDR3 here is CASSLDRLAKNIQYF. In DNA form, the CDR3 reads TGTGCCAGCAGCTTGGACAGGCTAGCCAAAAACATTCAGTACTTC.

The rearrangement uses TRBV7-2 and TRBJ2-7, with a possible D match to TRBD1 (6 bases). Germline lookup yields CDR1 SGHTA and CDR2 FQGNSA. This CDR3 is 12 amino acids long. V lost 1 base and J lost 10, with 11 bases in between. CDR3 sequence: CASSLGTGPQYF. The CDR3 DNA follows: TGTGCCAGCAGCTTAGGTACAGGGCCTCAGTACTTC.

The V call is TRBV7-7, the J call TRBJ2-5; 11 bases match TRBD2. Germline V gives CDR1 SSHAT, CDR2 FNYEAQ (reference sequence). V lost 5 bases and J lost 4; bases outside the gene matches: 6. CDR3 length equals 15 residues. CDR3 coding DNA: TGTGCCAGCAGCATGTCCGGGACTAGCGGAGAGACCCAGTACTTC. It encodes CASSMSGTSGETQYF. The variable domain in full, completed from reference TRBV7-7 and TRBJ2-5, reads GAGVSQSPRYKVTKRGQDVTLRCDPISSHATLYWYQQALGQGPEFLTYFNYEAQPDKSGLPSDRFSAERPEGSISTLTIQRTEQRDSAMYRCASSMSGTSGETQYFGPGTRLLVL.

V gene TRBV7-8 combines with J gene TRBJ1-2, with D tentatively TRBD1 (6 bases). The germline V and J ends were trimmed by 5 bases and 6 bases, with 22 bases remaining between them. CDR3 length: 16 residues. The germline V gene encodes CDR1 SGHVS and CDR2 FQNEAQ. CDR3 protein: CASSPRRRGGYDGYTF. DNA of the CDR3: TGTGCCAGCAGCCCCCGTCGCAGGGGCGGTTATGATGGCTACACCTTC.

The chain recombines TRBV11-3 with TRBJ2-3, with 8 bases lining up with TRBD2. The CDR3 is made up of 15 amino acids. Trimming cost V 5 bases and J 0 bases; bases outside gene matches: 4. Germline CDR1 SGHNT, CDR2 YENEEA. The CDR3 DNA reads as TGTGCCAGCAGCGAGCGGGGGTATAGCACAGATACGCAGTATTTT. Translation: CASSERGYSTDTQYF.

CDR3 sequence reads: CASKADRSSYNEQFF. The CDR3 DNA reads TGTGCCAGTAAGGCGGACAGGAGCTCCTACAATGAGCAGTTCTTC. This chain joins TRBV19 and TRBJ2-1, with 7 bases lining up with TRBD1. CDR1 LNHDA and CDR2 SQIVND come from the germline V gene (reference sequence). After removal of 7 bases from V and 0 bases from J, the junction contained 6 bases not matched to a gene. This CDR3 has 15 residues.

The CDR3 sequence: CASSEEWRGSPLHF. The CDR3 DNA reads as TGTGCCAGCAGTGAAGAGTGGAGAGGATCACCCCTCCACTTT. The chain carries TRBV6-1 and TRBJ1-6, with D hard to call. The CDR3 covers 14 residues. V lost 1 base and J 10 bases, leaving 11 bases between the germline ends. Germline lookup yields CDR1 MNHNS and CDR2 SASEGT.

The rearrangement joins TRBV14 to TRBJ2-3; D possibly corresponds to TRBD2 (6 bases). The V gene's germline CDR1 is SGHDN and CDR2 FVKESK. Trimming pared 3 bases from V and 12 bases from J, leaving 16 bases between. The length of the CDR3 is 13 residues. DNA for the CDR3: TGTGCCAGCAGCCAGGCCTCAGGACTACATCAGTATTTT. Translation: CASSQASGLHQYF.

This clone was detected only once. This chain joins TRBV19 and TRBJ2-2; D gene unclear. Looked up from germline, CDR1 is LNHDA and CDR2 is SQIVND (reference sequence). The V gene lost 3 bases and the J gene lost 8 bases, with 7 bases spanning the gap. The CDR3 has 12 amino acids. The CDR3 region is CASSMRMGELFF. CDR3 sequence (DNA): TGTGCCAGTAGTATGAGGATGGGGGAGCTGTTTTTT.

The chain employs TRBV5-3 and TRBJ2-2, with 8 nucleotides matching TRBD1. TRBV5-3 has ORF status, its function being uncertain. This CDR3 has 16 amino acids. The J segment lost 3 bases and the V segment lost 5 bases, leaving 9 bases of the junction unmatched. CDR3 nucleotide sequence: TGTGCCAGAAGTAGACAGGGGTCGGGCCACACCGGGGAGCTGTTTTTT. It codes for CARSRQGSGHTGELFF.

The chain has TRBV4-2 and TRBJ2-5; a weak D match, TRBD2 (6 bases). V was clipped by 0 bases and J by 6 bases, with 14 bases between them. CDR1 is LGHNA, CDR2 YNFKEQ, per germline. The CDR3 is 15 amino acids. CDR3 loop: CASSQDRAGGKTQYF. CDR3 nucleotides: TGTGCCAGCAGCCAAGATAGGGCCGGAGGGAAGACCCAGTACTTC.

The V call is TRBV9, the J call TRBJ2-2; 13 bases line up with TRBD2. Per germline, CDR1 SGDLS and CDR2 YYNGEE. The V segment lost 2 bases and the J segment 0 bases; nucleotides outside the gene matches: 4. The CDR3 loop spans 18 amino acids. In nucleotides, the CDR3 is TGTGCCAGCAGCGTTAGAACTAGCGGGGGGGCGAACACCGGGGAGCTGTTTTTT. It is translated as CASSVRTSGGANTGELFF.

The rearrangement joins TRBV9 to TRBJ2-1, with 7 bases identical to TRBD2. V shed 2 bases and J 0 bases; nucleotides not matched to a gene: 2. The CDR3 is 15 residues long. The germline gives CDR1 SGDLS, CDR2 YYNGEE. In nucleotides, the CDR3 is TGTGCCAGCAGCGTTAGCGGGTACTCCTACAATGAGCAGTTCTTC. Protein product: CASSVSGYSYNEQFF.

The V and J genes are TRBV15 and TRBJ1-2; D gene ambiguous. This CDR3 spans 15 amino acids. From germline, CDR1 is LNHNV and CDR2 YYDKDF (reference sequence). Trimming took off 4 bases at V and 2 bases at J, with 14 bases between the two ends. CDR3 sequence reads: CATSTEKTENYGYTF. CDR3 DNA sequence: TGTGCCACCAGCACCGAGAAAACAGAGAACTATGGCTACACCTTC. Full variable domain (missing parts from reference TRBV15 and TRBJ1-2): DAMVIQNPRYQVTQFGKPVTLSCSQTLNHNVMYWYQQKSSQAPKLLFHYYDKDFNNEADTPDNFQSRRPNTSFCFLDIRSPGLGDTAMYLCATSTEKTENYGYTFGSGTRLTVV.

CDR3 amino acids: CASSLRTSGGVTTDTQYF. CDR3 bases: TGTGCCAGCAGCTTAAGGACTAGCGGGGGGGTTACGACAGATACGCAGTATTTT. The rearrangement links TRBV7-3 to TRBJ2-3, with 15 positions matching TRBD2. Per the germline V gene, CDR1 is SGHTA and CDR2 is FQGTGA. The V segment lost 1 base and the J segment 3 bases; nucleotides outside the gene matches: 5. The CDR3 spans 18 residues.

This clone was found once. The chain links TRBV7-2 to TRBJ2-5; no reliable D call. Trimming removed 5 bases from V and 4 bases from J, with 23 bases in between. Looked up from germline, CDR1 is SGHTA and CDR2 is FQGNSA. This CDR3 comprises 17 residues. CDR3 nucleotides: TGTGCCAGCAGCCCCCAGTTTGCACCAAAATTATTAGAGACCCAGTACTTC. It yields the protein CASSPQFAPKLLETQYF.

This rearrangement joins TRBV6-1 to TRBJ1-5; no definite D call. The CDR3 loop spans 15 amino acids. Germline V gene data show CDR1 as MNHNS and CDR2 as SASEGT. Trimming took off 6 bases at V and 0 bases at J, with 12 bases between the two ends. CDR3 nucleotide sequence: TGTGCCAGCAGCCCGGGGATAGGTAGCAATCAGCCCCAGCATTTT. It encodes CASSPGIGSNQPQHF.